In this sample, the clone carrying this T cell receptor (beta chain) turned up a few times. Each CDR3 protein gets one entry after TCRdb re-called the 5' RACE reads with MiXCR. The sample comprises about 350,000 distinct CDR3 sequences, approximately 8% of which are singletons, and about 16% rests with the top ten. These data come from a study of T cells after yellow fever vaccination. The trim removed 4 bases at V and 2 bases at J, leaving 11 bases unmatched. Germline V gene sequence: CDR1 SGDLS, CDR2 YYNGEE. CDR3 length equals 17 residues. This clonotype originated in a man in his late teens or twenties who received the YFV17D yellow fever vaccine. The sequences come from PBMCs, collected about 41 days after the first yellow fever vaccination. The chain employs TRBV9 and TRBJ2-3; 9 bases align to TRBD2. CDR3 nucleotide sequence: TGTGCCAGCAGCCCCCGCGAAGCGGGGGGATTCACAGATACGCAGTATTTT. Residues: CASSPREAGGFTDTQYF.